A single sample is the source of the 29 T cell receptor beta chains below, sequenced in a study of blood T cell repertoires in COVID-19. TCRdb keeps only in-frame clones here, not all; method: immunoSEQ multiplex PCR. The data show around 370,000 clones, around 90% seen once. The sequenced sample consisted of peripheral blood. The source is a young man with active or convalescent COVID-19.

This chain joins TRBV21-1 and TRBJ2-7; the table calls TRBD2, which could not be checked here. TRBV21-1 is flagged as a pseudogene. The CDR3 totals 15 residues. The CDR3, as DNA: TGTGCCAGCAGCATGTGGGGACTAGCGATTTGCGAGCAGTACTTC. Amino acids: CASSMWGLAICEQYF.

The rearrangement links TRBV3-1 (or the pseudogene TRBV3-2) to TRBJ2-7; TRBD1 matches at 7 bases. CDR3 length equals 17 residues. The ends lost 0 bases at V and 4 bases at J; junction bases unmatched: 12. Per the germline V gene, CDR1 is LGHDT and CDR2 is YNNKEL (reference sequence). Here the CDR3 reads CASSQDSDRLPNYEQYF. CDR3 bases: TGTGCCAGCAGCCAAGATTCGGACAGGCTCCCAAATTACGAGCAGTACTTC.

V usage is TRBV27 and J usage is TRBJ1-4; D possibly corresponds to TRBD1 (5 bases). CDR1 is MNHEY, CDR2 SMNVEV, per germline (reference sequence). The CDR3 consists of 12 residues. The V end was cut by 8 bases, the J end by 8 bases, with 12 bases between. The CDR3 coding sequence is TGTGCCAGCGGCTGGGGGGTCGAAAAACTGTTTTTT. It specifies CASGWGVEKLFF.

The V call is TRBV2, the J call TRBJ1-2; the D gene is possibly TRBD1 (6 bases). The CDR3 has 13 amino acids. V was shortened by 6 bases and J by 8 bases, with 16 bases between the two germline ends. Germline V gene data show CDR1 as SNHLY and CDR2 as FYNNEI. The CDR3 here is CASSETGPLGYTF. CDR3 coding DNA: TGTGCCAGCAGCGAGACAGGCCCTCTGGGCTACACCTTC. Full variable domain (remainder filled in from reference TRBV2 and TRBJ1-2): EPEVTQTPSHQVTQMGQEVILRCVPISNHLYFYWYRQILGQKVEFLVSFYNNEISEKSEIFDDQFSVERPDGSNFTLKIRSTKLEDSAMYFCASSETGPLGYTFGSGTRLTVV.

J is TRBJ1-1 and V is TRBV7-7; 7 nucleotides agree with TRBD1. Per the germline V gene, CDR1 is SSHAT and CDR2 is FNYEAQ (reference sequence). CDR3 size: 16 residues. V was pared by 5 bases and J by 4 bases, with 13 bases of the junction left unmatched. The CDR3 DNA is TGTGCCAGCAGCCCGCCGGGACAGAAAATCGGCACTGAAGCTTTCTTT. Translation: CASSPPGQKIGTEAFF.

This chain joins TRBV5-1 and TRBJ1-4; D perhaps matches TRBD1 (5 bases). Germline loops: CDR1 SGHRS, CDR2 YFSETQ. The V gene lost 1 base and the J gene lost 8 bases, with 15 bases spanning the gap. This CDR3 region has 15 residues. As DNA, the CDR3 is TGCGCCAGCAGCTTGACTGGCAGGGTTGGGGAAAAACTGTTTTTT. Encoded protein: CASSLTGRVGEKLFF. Variable domain in full (rest from reference TRBV5-1 and TRBJ1-4): KAGVTQTPRYLIKTRGQQVTLSCSPISGHRSVSWYQQTPGQGLQFLFEYFSETQRNKGNFPGRFSGRQFSNSRSEMNVSTLELGDSALYLCASSLTGRVGEKLFFGSGTQLSVL.

The chain couples TRBV29-1 to TRBJ1-1, with 11 bases that match TRBD1. The CDR3 extends over 12 amino acids. Germline CDR1 reads SQVTM; CDR2 reads ANQGSEA. The junction had 5 bases not matched to a gene; V was cut back by 7 bases and J by 7 bases. The CDR3 DNA follows: TGCAGCGGTGGACAGGGGGCGGTTGAAGCTTTCTTT. Protein product: CSGGQGAVEAFF.

Details on this clone: One junction end disagrees with the germline gene, perhaps due to a read error. The chain recombines TRBV15 with TRBJ2-7, with 7 bases lining up with TRBD1. From germline, CDR1 is LNHNV and CDR2 YYDKDF (reference sequence). This CDR3 is built from 11 residues. CDR3 residues: CATSSAGQENF. The DNA of the CDR3 is TGTGCCACCAGCAGCGCCGGACAGGAGAACTTC.

The chain recombines TRBV6-2 or TRBV6-3 with TRBJ2-7; perhaps TRBD1 as D (6 bases). Trimming left V 2 bases short and J 2 bases short, with 13 bases between. Germline assignment: CDR1 MNHEY and CDR2 SVGEGT. The CDR3 length is 15 residues. The CDR3 nucleotides are TGTGCCAGCAGTTACATTGGGACAAAAGCCTACGAGCAGTACTTC. This encodes CASSYIGTKAYEQYF.

The V and J genes are TRBV28 and TRBJ2-3, with D possibly TRBD2 on 7 matching bases. CDR1 MDHEN and CDR2 SYDVKM come from the germline V gene. This CDR3 has 17 residues. V lost 6 bases and J 2 bases, leaving 21 bases between the germline ends. This CDR3 reads CASSPLGAGVDTDTQYF. CDR3 sequence (DNA): TGTGCCAGCAGCCCTCTGGGGGCGGGAGTGGACACAGATACGCAGTATTTT.

Here the CDR3 reads CASSPTDDGYTF. The DNA for the CDR3 is TGTGCCAGCAGTCCGACAGACGATGGCTACACCTTC. The chain is built from TRBV28 and TRBJ1-2; possibly TRBD1 for D (5 bases). Germline CDR1 MDHEN, CDR2 SYDVKM. Trimming took 5 bases from V and 6 from J, leaving 10 bases between them. CDR3 size: 12 residues.

V and J are TRBV9 and TRBJ1-4; 10 nucleotides align to TRBD1. Per germline, CDR1 SGDLS and CDR2 YYNGEE. Trimming cost V 3 bases and J 0 bases; bases outside gene matches: 5. The CDR3 extends over 17 amino acids. The CDR3 protein is CASSGATGGTTNEKLFF. The DNA for the CDR3 is TGTGCCAGCAGCGGAGCGACAGGGGGCACAACTAATGAAAAACTGTTTTTT.

The V and J genes are TRBV28 and TRBJ2-5, with 10 nucleotides matching TRBD2. V shed 8 bases, J shed 3 bases, and the junction held 15 bases outside the gene matches. The CDR3 has 17 residues. Germline-derived CDR1 and CDR2 are MDHEN and SYDVKM. CDR3 DNA: TGTGCCAGCCCGAATGCGGTAGCGGGAGGACCCAAAGAGACCCAGTACTTC. Amino acids: CASPNAVAGGPKETQYF.

The chain has TRBV6-2 or TRBV6-3 and TRBJ1-1; TRBD1 matches at 7 bases. Germline V lookup: CDR1 MNHEY, CDR2 SVGEGT. The trim removed 6 bases at V and 0 bases at J, leaving 7 bases unmatched. The CDR3 runs to 15 residues. The CDR3 loop is CASSSQQGMNTEAFF. CDR3 nucleotide sequence: TGTGCCAGCAGCTCTCAACAGGGGATGAACACTGAAGCTTTCTTT.

J is TRBJ2-5 and V is TRBV5-8; 8 nucleotides line up with TRBD2. The CDR3 has 17 amino acids. Germline trimming cut 2 bases from V and 0 bases from J; bases unmatched to any gene: 9. Germline values: CDR1 SGHTS, CDR2 YDEGEE. The CDR3 bases are TGTGCCAGCAGCTTTGGGACTCGGGGGGGGTACCAAGAGACCCAGTACTTC. It yields the protein CASSFGTRGGYQETQYF.

V and J are TRBV29-1 and TRBJ1-1; 8 nucleotides agree with TRBD1. J lost 2 bases, V lost 6 bases, and 5 bases had no gene match. The CDR3 is 13 residues long. The germline CDR1 and CDR2 sequences are SQVTM and ANQGSEA. CDR3 in amino acids: CSVGTGANTEAFF. For the CDR3, the DNA is TGCAGCGTGGGGACAGGAGCCAACACTGAAGCTTTCTTT.

The chain joins TRBV6-5 to TRBJ1-1; 9 bases agree with TRBD1. V lost 2 bases and J lost 5; bases outside the gene matches: 3. In germline, CDR1 is MNHEY, CDR2 SVGAGI. The CDR3 loop spans 14 amino acids. Written as DNA, the CDR3 is TGTGCCAGCAGTTACGACAGGGGGGGAACTGAAGCTTTCTTT. Its protein product is CASSYDRGGTEAFF.

The V call is TRBV27, the J call TRBJ2-4; 13 bases are shared with TRBD2. The germline V gene encodes CDR1 MNHEY and CDR2 SMNVEV (reference sequence). There are 14 residues in the CDR3. J gave up 9 bases and V 5 bases, and 4 bases lay outside the gene matches. The CDR3 DNA reads as TGTGCCAGCAGTCAGACTAGCGGGGGGACCATTCAGTACTTC. It codes for CASSQTSGGTIQYF.

The V gene is TRBV19, the J gene TRBJ2-4; maybe TRBD1 (6 bases). From germline, CDR1 is LNHDA and CDR2 SQIVND (reference sequence). The CDR3 consists of 16 residues. Trimming removed 4 bases from V and 1 base from J, with 14 bases in between. The CDR3 DNA is TGTGCCAGTAGTACGAAACAGGGTTGGGCCAAAAACATTCAGTACTTC. Its protein is CASSTKQGWAKNIQYF.

The chain carries TRBV28 and TRBJ1-1; tentatively, D is TRBD1 (6 bases). V lost 8 bases, J lost 0 bases, and 10 bases lay in between. Germline V gives CDR1 MDHEN, CDR2 SYDVKM. CDR3 length: 13 amino acids. CDR3 protein: CASCTGMNTEAFF. For the CDR3, the DNA is TGTGCCAGCTGTACAGGGATGAACACTGAAGCTTTCTTT.

The chain joins TRBV12-5 to TRBJ2-1; a weak D match, TRBD1 (6 bases). The CDR3 has 12 amino acids. Trimming left V 2 bases short and J 10 bases short, with 9 bases between. Germline CDR1 reads LGHNT; CDR2 reads FRNRAP. The CDR3 loop is CASGLRGQEQFF. The CDR3 region has the DNA TGTGCTAGTGGTTTGAGAGGACAGGAGCAGTTCTTC.

The chain joins TRBV5-1 to TRBJ2-2; 12 nucleotides agree with TRBD1. V shed 9 bases and J 0 bases; nucleotides not matched to a gene: 3. Germline loops: CDR1 SGHRS, CDR2 YFSETQ. CDR3 length: 15 residues. The CDR3: CATGTGGPNTGELFF. CDR3 nucleotides: TGCGCCACCGGGACAGGGGGCCCGAACACCGGGGAGCTGTTTTTT.

This clone was seen once. The chain has TRBV5-5 and TRBJ1-2, with a weak D call TRBD1 (6 bases). Germline V gene sequence: CDR1 SGHKS, CDR2 YYEKEE (reference sequence). V shed 4 bases and J shed 4 bases, with 14 bases lying between them. The CDR3 runs to 14 residues. This chain's CDR3 is CASSPDSNPYGYTF. The CDR3 DNA is TGTGCCAGCAGCCCGGACAGTAACCCCTATGGCTACACCTTC. Combining the CDR3 with reference TRBV5-5 and TRBJ1-2 gives the whole variable domain DAGVTQSPTHLIKTRGQQVTLRCSPISGHKSVSWYQQVLGQGPQFIFQYYEKEERGRGNFPDRFSARQFPNYSSELNVNALLLGDSALYLCASSPDSNPYGYTFGSGTRLTVV.

The gene calls are TRBV4-3 and TRBJ1-2; TRBD1 is a possible D gene (6 bases). The CDR3 sequence is 16 residues long. CDR1 and CDR2 from the germline V gene are LGHNA and YSLEER. V gave up 0 bases and J gave up 1 base, with 12 bases separating them. The CDR3 nucleotides are TGCGCCAGCAGCCAAGACCGGGACACCTATAACTATGGCTACACCTTC. Amino acids: CASSQDRDTYNYGYTF.

The CDR3 DNA reads TGTGCCAGCAGCTTATCCCTGGGGGGATTCGCCCACGAGCAGTACTTC. This gives the protein CASSLSLGGFAHEQYF. The chain is built from TRBV7-9 and TRBJ2-7; possible D gene TRBD2, 6 bases. Germline assignment: CDR1 SEHNR and CDR2 FQNEAQ (reference sequence). Trimming cost V 2 bases and J 5 bases, with 19 bases left between them. This CDR3 has 16 residues.

CDR3 amino acids: CASSDYGRSGNTIYF. The CDR3 coding sequence is TGTGCCAGCAGTGATTATGGCAGATCCGGAAACACCATATATTTT. The J gene is TRBJ1-3, the V gene TRBV2, with D hard to call. CDR1 and CDR2 (germline): SNHLY, FYNNEI. This CDR3 region has 15 residues. Trimming shortened V by 3 bases and J by 4 bases, and 13 bases separated the two germline ends. Looking up the rest from reference TRBV2 and TRBJ1-3 gives the full variable domain: EPEVTQTPSHQVTQMGQEVILRCVPISNHLYFYWYRQILGQKVEFLVSFYNNEISEKSEIFDDQFSVERPDGSNFTLKIRSTKLEDSAMYFCASSDYGRSGNTIYFGEGSWLTVV.

The V gene is TRBV18, the J gene TRBJ2-1, with D perhaps TRBD1 (7 bases). This CDR3 is built from 16 residues. The V gene lost 6 bases and the J gene lost 4 bases, with 19 bases spanning the gap. The germline V gene has CDR1 KGHSH and CDR2 LQKENI. CDR3 amino acids: CASSPRAGQKYNEQFF. The CDR3 DNA follows: TGTGCCAGCTCTCCCCGCGCGGGACAGAAATACAATGAGCAGTTCTTC.

This chain uses TRBV6-2 or TRBV6-3 with TRBJ1-5, with a tentative D call TRBD1 (6 bases). The V gene's germline CDR1 is MNHEY and CDR2 SVGEGT. Trimming stripped 2 bases from V and 0 bases from J, with 20 bases between. The CDR3 has 19 residues. The CDR3 DNA follows: TGTGCCAGCAGTTACCCATCGGGGAGGGGGGGATATAGCAATCAGCCCCAGCATTTT. Its protein product is CASSYPSGRGGYSNQPQHF.

The V gene is TRBV29-1, the J gene TRBJ1-1; a possible D gene is TRBD1 (5 bases). Trimming cost V 2 bases and J 5 bases, with 12 bases left between them. The CDR3 is made up of 13 amino acids. CDR1 is SQVTM, CDR2 ANQGSEA, per germline. This CDR3 reads CSVEQGFSTEAFF. In DNA, the CDR3 is TGCAGCGTTGAACAGGGATTTAGTACTGAAGCTTTCTTT.